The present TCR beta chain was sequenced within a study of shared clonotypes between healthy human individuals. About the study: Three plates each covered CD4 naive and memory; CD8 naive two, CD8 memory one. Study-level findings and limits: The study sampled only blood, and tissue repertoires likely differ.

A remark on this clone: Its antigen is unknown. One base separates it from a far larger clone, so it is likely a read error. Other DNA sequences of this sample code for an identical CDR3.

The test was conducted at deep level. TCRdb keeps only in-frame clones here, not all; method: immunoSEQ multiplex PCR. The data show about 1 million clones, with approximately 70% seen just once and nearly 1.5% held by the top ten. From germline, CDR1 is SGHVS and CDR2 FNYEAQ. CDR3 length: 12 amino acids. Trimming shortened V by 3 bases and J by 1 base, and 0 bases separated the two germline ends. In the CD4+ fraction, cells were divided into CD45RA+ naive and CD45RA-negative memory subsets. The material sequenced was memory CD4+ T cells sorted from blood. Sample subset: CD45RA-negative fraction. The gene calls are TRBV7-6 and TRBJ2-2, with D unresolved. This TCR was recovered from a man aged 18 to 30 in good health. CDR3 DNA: TGTGCCAGCAGCTTGAACACCGGGGAGCTGTTTTTT. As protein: CASSLNTGELFF.